This T cell receptor (beta chain) derives from a study of Tregs in tolerant kidney transplant recipients. The study's findings and limits: Antigen-driven expansion was suggested because donor-specific Tregs expanded more than all Tregs in tolerant patients. Few patients were studied, so findings need validation in larger groups.

With regard to this clone: Its specificity is unknown.

The table came from immunoSEQ multiplex PCR; TCRdb's copy has only in-frame clones and leaves some out. The sample consists of about 52,000 clones, about 89% of them appearing once. Mixed chimerism was transient after nonmyeloablative marrow transplants from related graft donors. Unstimulated Tregs (CD4+CD25+CD127-) and CD4+CD25- non-Tregs were sorted from PBMCs. Sample: CD8+ T cells from blood (PBMCs), taken 24 months after the transplant. The clonotype was recovered from a human patient who received a combined kidney and bone marrow transplant. Some T cells may originate from the graft donor.

CDR3 sequence (DNA): TGTGCCAGCAGCTTGGGCGCGCGGGCCAGCACAGATACGCAGTATTTT. Protein sequence: CASSLGARASTDTQYF. The gene calls are TRBV5-8 and TRBJ2-3, with D maybe TRBD2 (5 bases). The CDR3 runs 16 residues. Trimming cost V 0 bases and J 0 bases, with 11 bases left between them. Looked up from germline, CDR1 is SGHTS and CDR2 is YDEGEE.